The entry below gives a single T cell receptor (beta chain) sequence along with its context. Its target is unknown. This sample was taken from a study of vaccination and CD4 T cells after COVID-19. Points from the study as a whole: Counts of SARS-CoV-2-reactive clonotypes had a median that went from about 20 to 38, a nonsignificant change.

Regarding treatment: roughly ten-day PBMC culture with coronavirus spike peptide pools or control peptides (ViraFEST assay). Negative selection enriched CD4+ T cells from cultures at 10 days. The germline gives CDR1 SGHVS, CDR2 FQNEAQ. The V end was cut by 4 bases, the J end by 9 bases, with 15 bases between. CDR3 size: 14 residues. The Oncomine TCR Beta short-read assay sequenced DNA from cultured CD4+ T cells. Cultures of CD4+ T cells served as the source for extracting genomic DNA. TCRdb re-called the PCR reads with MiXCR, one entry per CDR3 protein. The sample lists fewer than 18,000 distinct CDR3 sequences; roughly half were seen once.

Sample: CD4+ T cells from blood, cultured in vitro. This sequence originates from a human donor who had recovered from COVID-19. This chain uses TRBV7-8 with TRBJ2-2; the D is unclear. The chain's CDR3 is CASSSSTQRRELFF. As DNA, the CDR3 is TGTGCCAGCAGCTCCAGCACACAAAGGCGGGAGCTGTTTTTT.